Below, 4 T cell receptor beta chains from the same sample are listed, as sequenced in a study of CD8 T cell repertoires and HIV-1 epitope variants. Their cognate antigens are unknown. Repertoires were generated with immunoSEQ multiplex PCR, while TCRdb's copy carries only in-frame clones and drops some. The sample has roughly 6,000 clones, about 60% seen once. Sequenced input: cultured CD8+ T cells derived from PBMCs. The source of these receptors is a male donor with HIV.

This chain joins TRBV29-1 and TRBJ1-2, with D uncertain. V was shortened by 3 bases and J by 1 base, with 6 bases between the two germline ends. The CDR3 covers 12 residues. Germline V gene lookup returns CDR1 SQVTM and CDR2 ANQGSEA. The CDR3 nucleotides read TGCAGCGTTGACAGTATTAACTATGGCTACACCTTC. Translating gives CSVDSINYGYTF.

The chain combines TRBV5-6 with TRBJ2-7; tentatively, D is TRBD2 (7 bases). The V gene lost 7 bases and the J gene lost 2 bases, with 16 bases spanning the gap. The CDR3 runs 14 residues. Germline lookup yields CDR1 SGHDT and CDR2 YYEEEE. The CDR3 sequence is CASGGGGATYEQYF. The CDR3, as DNA: TGTGCCAGCGGCGGGGGCGGAGCCACCTACGAGCAGTACTTC.

This clone ranks as medium-sized. The rearrangement uses TRBV7-8 and TRBJ2-1; D ambiguous. Germline V lookup: CDR1 SGHVS, CDR2 FQNEAQ. The CDR3 is made up of 14 amino acids. Deletions cut 1 base from V and 0 bases from J, with 4 bases between. CDR3 DNA: TGTGCCAGCAGCTTAGATAGCTCCTACAATGAGCAGTTCTTC. Its protein is CASSLDSSYNEQFF.

The rearrangement joins TRBV7-9 to TRBJ1-1; D gene uncertain. Germline V gives CDR1 SEHNR, CDR2 FQNEAQ (reference sequence). Trimming pared 2 bases from V and 4 bases from J, leaving 5 bases between. The CDR3 has 12 residues. Here the CDR3 DNA reads TGTGCCAGCAGCTTAATAGGCACTGAAGCTTTCTTT. Its protein is CASSLIGTEAFF.